Listed below are T cell receptor beta chains from one sample, sequenced in a study of identical twins. TCRdb re-called the 5' RACE reads through MiXCR, storing one row per CDR3 protein. This table has some 460,000 distinct CDR3 sequences, 11% to 15% appearing once. The same data also contributed to another study, on yellow fever vaccine responses in identical twins.

The sequenced sample consisted of CD4+ T cells sorted from blood. All receptors derive from a woman in her late teens or twenties in good health. Both conserved end residues are part of each CDR3. D genes are given only for firm matches. Clone size, where shown, is once, few, many, or a class for clones that have expanded.

d_gene,v_gene,abundance,j_gene,CDR3aa,CDR3nt
.,TRBV3-1,few,TRBJ2-1,CASSQDLRYNEQFF,TGTGCCAGCAGCCAAGATCTAAGGTACAATGAGCAGTTCTTC
.,TRBV9,few,TRBJ1-6,CASSKSTDGGSPLHF,TGTGCCAGCAGCAAATCGACGGACGGAGGGTCACCCCTCCACTTT
.,TRBV7-7,.,TRBJ2-5,CASSLVLGRGIAETQYF,TGTGCTAGCAGCTTAGTATTGGGGAGAGGGATCGCGGAGACCCAGTACTTC
.,TRBV28,few,TRBJ1-4,CASSFDGAGNEKLFF,TGTGCCAGCAGTTTTGATGGGGCGGGTAATGAAAAACTGTTTTTT
TRBD2,TRBV5-1,many,TRBJ2-2,CASSFPSGVQGTGELFF,TGCGCCAGCAGCTTTCCTAGCGGGGTTCAGGGCACCGGGGAGCTGTTTTTT
.,TRBV11-2,few,TRBJ2-7,CASSLRWGSEQYF,TGTGCCAGCAGTCTGAGGTGGGGAAGCGAGCAGTACTTC
.,TRBV28,few,TRBJ2-7,CASSGGGGRLSSYEQYF,TGTGCCAGCAGTGGAGGGGGGGGTAGGCTGAGCTCCTACGAGCAGTACTTC
.,TRBV7-3,.,TRBJ2-3,CASSSRGTMDTQYF,TGTGCCAGCAGCTCGCGTGGGACAATGGATACGCAGTATTTT
.,TRBV7-3,many,TRBJ2-1,CASSLGPDNEQFF,TGCGCCAGCAGCTTGGGACCGGACAATGAGCAGTTCTTC
.,TRBV10-3,.,TRBJ2-2,CAIGRERVGELFF,TGTGCCATCGGTCGGGAAAGGGTCGGGGAGCTGTTTTTT
.,TRBV7-2,few,TRBJ2-2,CASSFLTSRTGELFF,TGTGCCAGCAGCTTCCTTACGTCCCGCACCGGGGAGCTGTTTTTT
.,TRBV6-5,few,TRBJ2-1,CASSYAESNNEQFF,TGTGCCAGCAGTTACGCTGAGAGCAACAATGAGCAGTTCTTC
TRBD1,TRBV7-2,.,TRBJ2-7,CASSPGTGWIYEQYF,TGTGCCAGCAGCCCGGGGACAGGGTGGATCTACGAGCAGTACTTC
.,TRBV12-3/TRBV12-4,many,TRBJ1-2,CASSAQGGGYGYTF,TGTGCCAGCAGTGCCCAGGGAGGAGGCTATGGCTACACCTTC
TRBD1,TRBV7-6,.,TRBJ2-7,CASSLALGQGYEQYF,TGTGCCAGCAGCTTAGCGCTGGGACAGGGGTACGAGCAGTACTTC
TRBD2,TRBV7-6,once,TRBJ2-3,CASSLGTSGGDTQYF,TGTGCCAGCAGCTTAGGGACTAGCGGGGGGGATACGCAGTATTTT
.,TRBV5-1,.,TRBJ2-1,CASLADGYSYNEQFF,TGCGCCAGTCTGGCGGACGGCTACTCCTACAATGAGCAGTTCTTC
.,TRBV7-9,.,TRBJ1-5,CASSHEWENQPQHF,TGTGCCAGCAGCCACGAATGGGAAAATCAGCCCCAGCATTTT
.,TRBV18,few,TRBJ2-1,CASSPSLGSSYNEQFF,TGTGCCAGCTCACCATCCCTTGGCAGCTCCTACAATGAGCAGTTCTTC
.,TRBV24-1,many,TRBJ2-3,CATSDPKGDTQYF,TGTGCCACCAGTGATCCAAAAGGGGATACGCAGTATTTT
TRBD1,TRBV6-1,.,TRBJ2-7,CASSDRGNYEQYF,TGTGCCAGCAGTGACAGGGGGAACTACGAGCAGTACTTC
.,TRBV20-1,.,TRBJ1-3,CSATTVSGNTIYF,TGCAGTGCTACGACAGTCTCTGGAAACACCATATATTTT
TRBD2,TRBV11-1,.,TRBJ2-7,CASSSGLAQEQYF,TGTGCCAGCAGCTCGGGACTAGCTCAAGAGCAGTACTTC
.,TRBV7-2,few,TRBJ2-5,CASSHRRTAEETQYF,TGTGCCAGCAGCCATAGGCGGACAGCCGAAGAGACCCAGTACTTC
.,TRBV29-1,few,TRBJ1-4,CSVEIQGEKLFF,TGCAGCGTTGAAATTCAGGGCGAAAAACTGTTTTTT
.,TRBV6-1,.,TRBJ1-1,CASSQVRGAQEAFF,TGTGCCAGCAGCCAAGTCCGGGGAGCCCAGGAAGCTTTCTTT
.,TRBV3-1,.,TRBJ2-5,CASSQGTMPQETQYF,TGTGCCAGCAGCCAAGGGACTATGCCTCAAGAGACCCAGTACTTC
TRBD2,TRBV29-1,.,TRBJ2-3,CSVDMGLPGTDTQYF,TGCAGCGTTGACATGGGACTACCCGGCACAGATACGCAGTATTTT
.,TRBV12-3/TRBV12-4,many,TRBJ2-1,CASSPQGFSYNEQFF,TGTGCCAGCAGTCCCCAAGGATTCTCCTACAATGAGCAGTTCTTC
TRBD1,TRBV15,.,TRBJ2-3,CATSRDLGTGTDTQYF,TGTGCCACCAGCAGAGATCTAGGGACAGGCACAGATACGCAGTATTTT
.,TRBV28,few,TRBJ2-5,CASRRMKGGETQYF,TGTGCCAGCCGAAGAATGAAGGGGGGAGAGACCCAGTACTTC
TRBD1,TRBV24-1,.,TRBJ2-1,CATSDLRDRGRYEQFF,TGTGCCACCAGTGATTTAAGGGACAGGGGAAGATATGAGCAGTTCTTC
.,TRBV4-2,.,TRBJ1-2,CASSQDYRVGYTF,TGTGCCAGCAGCCAAGATTACAGGGTTGGCTACACCTTC